These 18 T cell receptor beta chains came from one sample sequenced in a study of Ad26.COV2.S vaccination and SARS-CoV-2 variants. Treatment specified: 15 to 20 received Ad26.COV2.S at low or high dose, single or two shots; roughly five received placebo; per-sample allocation not given. Each sample was drawn 63 days after the first injection (of vaccine or placebo). Sequencing was performed with immunoSEQ multiplex PCR; in TCRdb, only in-frame clones are kept and a portion is missing. In the table there are around 380,000 clones, 88% of which are singletons. The source material was peripheral blood, sampled in a trial of Ad26.COV2.S vaccine versus placebo. The receptors shown here come from a person between 18 and 65 years old who received the Ad26.COV2.S COVID-19 vaccine or a placebo.

As for this clone: Germline and junction disagree at one end, which may indicate a read error. The chain employs TRBV7-7 and TRBJ2-1, with 7 nucleotides matching TRBD1. CDR1 and CDR2 (germline): SSHAT, FNYEAQ (reference sequence). The CDR3 length is 15 residues. The CDR3 nucleotides read TGTGCTAGCAGCCCAGGACAGGAGAGCTACAATGAGCAGTTCTTC. Amino acids: CASSPGQESYNEQFF. Looking up the rest from reference TRBV7-7 and TRBJ2-1 gives the full variable domain: GAGVSQSPRYKVTKRGQDVTLRCDPISSHATLYWYQQALGQGPEFLTYFNYEAQPDKSGLPSDRFSAERPEGSISTLTIQRTEQRDSAMYRCASSPGQESYNEQFFGPGTRLTVL.

CDR3: CASSDRAGDGYTF. DNA for the CDR3: TGCGCCAGCAGCGACAGGGCTGGGGATGGCTACACCTTC. V usage is TRBV5-1 and J usage is TRBJ1-2; 7 bases are shared with TRBD1. The ends lost 4 bases at V and 6 bases at J; junction bases unmatched: 6. The CDR3 is 13 amino acids. The germline gives CDR1 SGHRS, CDR2 YFSETQ.

This clone appeared once. The V call is TRBV19, the J call TRBJ1-2; D gene uncertain. From germline, CDR1 is LNHDA and CDR2 SQIVND (reference sequence). The CDR3 spans 16 residues. The V gene lost 6 bases and the J gene lost 3 bases, with 20 bases spanning the gap. The CDR3 sequence is CASRPLSRFTYYGYTF. CDR3 bases: TGTGCCAGTAGACCCCTGTCGCGGTTTACCTACTATGGCTACACCTTC.

Written as DNA, the CDR3 is TGTGCCAGTAGTGGCGGACAGGGTAGGGACGAAAAACTGTTTTTT. Protein sequence: CASSGGQGRDEKLFF. The rearrangement links TRBV19 to TRBJ1-4; 8 bases are a match to TRBD1. Germline CDR1 is LNHDA and CDR2 is SQIVND (reference sequence). The CDR3 is 15 residues long. Losses at the gene ends were 5 bases for V and 8 bases for J; bases not matched to a gene: 10.

The chain carries TRBV7-9 and TRBJ1-5; D unresolved. This CDR3 spans 17 amino acids. Germline V lookup: CDR1 SEHNR, CDR2 FQNEAQ (reference sequence). V lost 6 bases and J lost 0, with 18 bases in between. CDR3 DNA sequence: TGTGCCAGCAGTCCAATTACCCAATCGGGTAGCAATCAGCCCCAGCATTTT. This sequence encodes CASSPITQSGSNQPQHF.

V usage is TRBV27 and J usage is TRBJ1-5; 9 nucleotides match TRBD1. Losses at the gene ends were 0 bases for V and 2 bases for J; bases not matched to a gene: 2. CDR1 MNHEY and CDR2 SMNVEV come from the germline V gene (reference sequence). This CDR3 is built from 16 residues. The CDR3 here is CASSLSGQGRNQPQHF. The DNA of the CDR3 is TGTGCCAGCAGTTTATCGGGACAGGGACGCAATCAGCCCCAGCATTTT.

The gene calls are TRBV19 and TRBJ1-2; D unresolved. V was clipped by 0 bases and J by 8 bases, with 13 bases between them. The CDR3 runs to 14 residues. The germline V gene has CDR1 LNHDA and CDR2 SQIVND (reference sequence). The CDR3 region has the DNA TGTGCCAGTAGTATAGAGTTCAGCGTACGGGGCTACACCTTC. This translates into CASSIEFSVRGYTF.

V gene TRBV5-8 combines with J gene TRBJ1-1, with TRBD1 matching 7 bases. This CDR3 has 15 amino acids. In germline, CDR1 is SGHTS, CDR2 YDEGEE. V lost 5 bases, J lost 3 bases, and 10 bases stayed unmatched. This chain's CDR3 is CASRYDRDADTEAFF. CDR3 bases: TGTGCCAGCAGGTACGACAGGGATGCGGACACTGAAGCTTTCTTT.

V usage is TRBV10-1 and J usage is TRBJ2-7; unclear D gene. The V gene's germline CDR1 is WNHNN and CDR2 SYGVQD (reference sequence). Trimming removed 4 bases at V and 0 bases at J, with 4 bases between. This CDR3 contains 12 residues. Here the CDR3 reads CASSATSYEQYF. In DNA form, the CDR3 reads TGCGCCAGCAGTGCGACCTCCTACGAGCAGTACTTC.

V gene TRBV24-1 combines with J gene TRBJ2-1; 11 bases match TRBD2. The length of the CDR3 is 15 residues. The V segment lost 5 bases and the J segment 6 bases; nucleotides outside the gene matches: 5. Germline V CDR1 and CDR2: KGHDR, SFDVKD. The DNA for the CDR3 is TGTGCCACCAGTGGTCTACTAGCGGGGGCCAATGAGCAGTTCTTC. Translating gives CATSGLLAGANEQFF.

The gene calls are TRBV18 and TRBJ2-6; TRBD1 is a possible D gene (6 bases). The CDR3 loop spans 22 amino acids. Germline V lookup: CDR1 KGHSH, CDR2 LQKENI. Trimming left V 4 bases short and J 1 base short, with 29 bases between. The DNA for the CDR3 is TGTGCCAGCTCACTTAGGGGGACACCGGGACCCCAAAAACCGTCTGGGGCCAACGTCCTGACTTTC. It translates to CASSLRGTPGPQKPSGANVLTF.

The gene calls are TRBV7-9 and TRBJ2-2; 8 nucleotides line up with TRBD1. The CDR3 runs to 16 residues. The germline CDR1 and CDR2 sequences are SEHNR and FQNEAQ (reference sequence). V was pared by 6 bases and J by 1 base, with 7 bases of the junction left unmatched. The CDR3 nucleotides are TGTGCCAGCAGGGATAGACAGGGGAAGAACACCGGGGAGCTGTTTTTT. It encodes CASRDRQGKNTGELFF.

The genes are TRBV2 and TRBJ1-1; no firm D call. CDR1 is SNHLY and CDR2 is FYNNEI in the germline V gene. The CDR3 is made up of 15 amino acids. With 3 bases removed from V and 1 base from J, the gap between germline ends came to 12 bases. The CDR3 sequence is CASSDGSGWNTEAFF. In DNA, the CDR3 is TGTGCCAGCAGTGATGGGTCGGGGTGGAACACTGAAGCTTTCTTT.

In nucleotides, the CDR3 is TGTGCCAGCAGCCAGTTAACAGGGCAAGAGACCCAGTACTTC. Its protein product is CASSQLTGQETQYF. This chain uses TRBV3-1 (or the pseudogene TRBV3-2) with TRBJ2-5; a possible D gene is TRBD1 (6 bases). There are 14 residues in the CDR3. The V end was cut by 3 bases, the J end by 2 bases, with 10 bases between. CDR1 is LGHDT, CDR2 YNNKEL, per germline (reference sequence).

The chain employs TRBV18 and TRBJ2-3, with D hard to call. Trimming took 2 bases from V and 1 from J, leaving 10 bases between them. Germline CDR1 is KGHSH and CDR2 is LQKENI. This CDR3 has 15 amino acids. The DNA of the CDR3 is TGTGCCAGCTCACCAGCGGCTAGTCGCACAGATACGCAGTATTTT. It specifies CASSPAASRTDTQYF. The variable domain in full, completed from reference TRBV18 and TRBJ2-3, reads NAGVMQNPRHLVRRRGQEARLRCSPMKGHSHVYWYRQLPEEGLKFMVYLQKENIIDESGMPKERFSAEFPKEGPSILRIQQVVRGDSAAYFCASSPAASRTDTQYFGPGTRLTVL.

This chain links TRBV7-9 with TRBJ2-2; TRBD2 matches 9 bases. Germline assignment: CDR1 SEHNR and CDR2 FQNEAQ (reference sequence). This CDR3 is 14 amino acids long. J was trimmed by 6 bases and V by 4 bases; bases with no gene match: 3. CDR3 sequence (DNA): TGTGCCAGCAGCTCAGGGACTAGCCCCGGGGAGCTGTTTTTT. This gives the protein CASSSGTSPGELFF.

The genes are TRBV7-2 and TRBJ2-3; 11 bases fit TRBD2. The CDR3 is 17 amino acids. Per the germline V gene, CDR1 is SGHTA and CDR2 is FQGNSA. J was trimmed by 1 base and V by 1 base; bases with no gene match: 4. In nucleotides, the CDR3 is TGTGCCAGCAGCTTAGAACTAGCGGGAGCTCGCACAGATACGCAGTATTTT. As protein: CASSLELAGARTDTQYF. Full variable domain (missing parts from reference TRBV7-2 and TRBJ2-3): GAGVSQSPSNKVTEKGKDVELRCDPISGHTALYWYRQSLGQGLEFLIYFQGNSAPDKSGLPSDRFSAERTGGSVSTLTIQRTQQEDSAVYLCASSLELAGARTDTQYFGPGTRLTVL.

This rearrangement joins TRBV4-1 to TRBJ2-2; D is ambiguous. V was shortened by 0 bases and J by 4 bases, with 12 bases between the two germline ends. CDR1 MGHRA and CDR2 YSYEKL come from the germline V gene. This CDR3 spans 16 amino acids. CDR3: CASSQDSLRGTGELFF. Written as DNA, the CDR3 is TGCGCCAGCAGCCAAGACAGCCTTCGTGGCACCGGGGAGCTGTTTTTT.